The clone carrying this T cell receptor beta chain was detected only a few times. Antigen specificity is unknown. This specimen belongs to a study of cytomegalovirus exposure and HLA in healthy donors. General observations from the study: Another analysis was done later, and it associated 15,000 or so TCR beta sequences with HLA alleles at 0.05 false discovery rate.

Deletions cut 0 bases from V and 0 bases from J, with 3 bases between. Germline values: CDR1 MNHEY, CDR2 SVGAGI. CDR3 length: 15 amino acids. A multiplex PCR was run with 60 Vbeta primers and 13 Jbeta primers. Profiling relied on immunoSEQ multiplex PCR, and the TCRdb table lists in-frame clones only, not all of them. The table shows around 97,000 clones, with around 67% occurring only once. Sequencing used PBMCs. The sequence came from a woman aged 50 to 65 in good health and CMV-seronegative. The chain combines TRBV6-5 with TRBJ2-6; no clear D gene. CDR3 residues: CASSYSYSGANVLTF. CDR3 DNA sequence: TGTGCCAGCAGTTACTCGTACTCTGGGGCCAACGTCCTGACTTTC.